This paragraph reports one T cell receptor beta chain. The antigen is not known. TCRdb recomputed calls from the reads with MiXCR, one row per CDR3 protein. The repertoire holds about 890,000 distinct CDR3 sequences, with approximately 31% as singletons. The germline V gene encodes CDR1 LGHNA and CDR2 YSLEER. Trimming left V 1 base short and J 8 bases short, with 11 bases between. CDR3 size: 13 residues. The sample originates from a study of T cell repertoires in cytomegalovirus infection. The chain combines TRBV4-3 with TRBJ1-1, with D possibly matching TRBD1 (5 bases). The input for sequencing was cultured CD8+ T cells from PBMCs, taken from culture after CMV antigen stimulation. The TCR was taken from a human donor in good health (CMV status not recorded). Some clones in this sample may be carry-over from other donors' samples. The CDR3 bases are TGCGCCAGCAGCCAAGGCAGGGCTTCAGAAGCTTTCTTT. Amino acids: CASSQGRASEAFF.